Below are 3 T cell receptor beta chains sequenced from a single sample in a study of cytomegalovirus exposure and HLA in healthy donors. Primers for the PCR totalled 60 Vbeta and 13 Jbeta. TCRdb's table, derived via immunoSEQ multiplex PCR, lists solely in-frame clones and lacks some. This specimen shows some 21,000 clones; the ten leading clones hold around a fifth. Sequencing was done on a sample of PBMCs. These receptor sequences come from a man aged 60 to 75 in good health and CMV-seropositive.

V and J are TRBV7-9 and TRBJ2-3; 10 bases are shared with TRBD2. The V gene end was trimmed by 5 bases and the J gene end by 5 bases; junction bases not matched to a gene: 10. The CDR3 consists of 16 residues. Germline CDR1 reads SEHNR; CDR2 reads FQNEAQ (reference sequence). The chain's CDR3 is CASSEPSGRVEDTQYF. CDR3 sequence (DNA): TGTGCCAGCAGCGAGCCAAGCGGGAGGGTTGAAGATACGCAGTATTTT.

The chain joins TRBV30 to TRBJ1-2; possibly TRBD1 for D (6 bases). The CDR3 contains 13 residues. The germline V and J ends were trimmed by 3 bases and 13 bases, with 21 bases remaining between them. Per germline, CDR1 GTSNPN and CDR2 SVGIG (reference sequence). The CDR3 reads CAWSPGHRTPGTF. The DNA of the CDR3 is TGTGCCTGGAGCCCGGGACACCGAACCCCTGGCACCTTC.

This sequence joins TRBV29-1 and TRBJ2-1, with D perhaps matching TRBD2 (5 bases). CDR3 size: 16 residues. The V gene's germline CDR1 is SQVTM and CDR2 ANQGSEA. Between the trimmed V and J ends, which lost 1 base and 0 bases, there was a span of 13 bases. CDR3 in amino acids: CSVEGSSLSSYNEQFF. The CDR3 bases are TGCAGCGTTGAAGGGTCTAGCCTGAGCTCCTACAATGAGCAGTTCTTC.